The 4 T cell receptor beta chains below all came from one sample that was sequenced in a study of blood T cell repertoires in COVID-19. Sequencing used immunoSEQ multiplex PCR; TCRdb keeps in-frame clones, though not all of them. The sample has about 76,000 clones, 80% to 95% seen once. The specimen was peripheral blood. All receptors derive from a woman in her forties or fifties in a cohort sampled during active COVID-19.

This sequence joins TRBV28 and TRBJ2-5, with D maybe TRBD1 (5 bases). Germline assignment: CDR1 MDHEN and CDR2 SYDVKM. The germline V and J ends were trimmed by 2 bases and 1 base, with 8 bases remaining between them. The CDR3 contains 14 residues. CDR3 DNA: TGTGCCAGCAGTTTAGCTACAGGCCAAGAGACCCAGTACTTC. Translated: CASSLATGQETQYF.

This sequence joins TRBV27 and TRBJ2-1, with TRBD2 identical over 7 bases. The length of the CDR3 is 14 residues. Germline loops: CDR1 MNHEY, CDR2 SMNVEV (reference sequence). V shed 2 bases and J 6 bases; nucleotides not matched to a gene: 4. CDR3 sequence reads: CASSLRLAGNEQFF. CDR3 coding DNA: TGTGCCAGCAGTTTAAGACTAGCTGGCAATGAGCAGTTCTTC.

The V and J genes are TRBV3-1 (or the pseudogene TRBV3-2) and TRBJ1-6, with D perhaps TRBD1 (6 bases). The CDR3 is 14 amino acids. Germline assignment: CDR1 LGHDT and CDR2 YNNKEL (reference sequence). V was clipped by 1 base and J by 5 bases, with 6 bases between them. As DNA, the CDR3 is TGTGCCAGCAGCCAAGGGACAGATAATTCACCCCTCCACTTT. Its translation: CASSQGTDNSPLHF.

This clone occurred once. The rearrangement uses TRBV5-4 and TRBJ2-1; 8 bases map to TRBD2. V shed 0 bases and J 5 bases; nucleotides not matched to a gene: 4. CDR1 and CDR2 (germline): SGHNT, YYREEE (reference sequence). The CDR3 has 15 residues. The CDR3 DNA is TGTGCCAGCAGCTTGGGCGGGAGGAAGGACAATGAGCAGTTCTTC. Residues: CASSLGGRKDNEQFF.